This TCR beta chain emerged from a study of shared clonotypes between healthy human individuals. Study overall: Each donor's CD8 memory used one plate, CD8 naive two, each CD4 subset three.

CDR3 length: 16 amino acids. Trimming removed 6 bases at V and 1 base at J, with 18 bases between. The germline CDR1 and CDR2 sequences are MDHEN and SYDVKM. Clones were read by immunoSEQ multiplex PCR, and TCRdb kept only the in-frame ones, dropping some. Of over 1.4 million clones in the sample, more than 95% were seen once. V is TRBV28 and J is TRBJ1-1; D is unclear. The sequence was obtained from a man aged 30 to 45 in good health. Sequencing used naive CD4+ T cells sorted from blood. As for subset: CD45RA+ positively selected. The CDR3 nucleotides are TGTGCCAGCAGACCACTCGGGAGGAACCCGAACACTGAAGCTTTCTTT. Translating gives CASRPLGRNPNTEAFF.